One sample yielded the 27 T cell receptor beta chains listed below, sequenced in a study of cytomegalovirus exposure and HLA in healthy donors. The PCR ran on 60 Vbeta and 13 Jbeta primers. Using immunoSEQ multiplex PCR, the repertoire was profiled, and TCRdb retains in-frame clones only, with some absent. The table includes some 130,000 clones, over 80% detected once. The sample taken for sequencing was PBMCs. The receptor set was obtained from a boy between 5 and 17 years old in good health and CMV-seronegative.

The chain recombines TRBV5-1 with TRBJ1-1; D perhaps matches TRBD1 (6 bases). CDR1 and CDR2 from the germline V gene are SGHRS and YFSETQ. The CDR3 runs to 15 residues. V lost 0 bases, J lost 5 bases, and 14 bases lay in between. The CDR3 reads CASSLAKAGDTEAFF. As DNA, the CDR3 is TGCGCCAGCAGCTTGGCCAAGGCAGGGGATACTGAAGCTTTCTTT.

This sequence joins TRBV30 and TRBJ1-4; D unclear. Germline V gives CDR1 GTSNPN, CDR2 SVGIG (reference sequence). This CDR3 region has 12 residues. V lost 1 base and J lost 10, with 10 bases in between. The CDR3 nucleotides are TGTGCCTGGAGTGATGAGGGCGGAAAACTGTTTTTT. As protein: CAWSDEGGKLFF.

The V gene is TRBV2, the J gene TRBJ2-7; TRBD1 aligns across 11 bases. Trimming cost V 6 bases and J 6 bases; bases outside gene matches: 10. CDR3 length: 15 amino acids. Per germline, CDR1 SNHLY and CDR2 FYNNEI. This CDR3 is CASSESDRGRREQYF. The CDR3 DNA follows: TGTGCCAGCAGCGAATCGGACAGGGGGCGTCGCGAGCAGTACTTC.

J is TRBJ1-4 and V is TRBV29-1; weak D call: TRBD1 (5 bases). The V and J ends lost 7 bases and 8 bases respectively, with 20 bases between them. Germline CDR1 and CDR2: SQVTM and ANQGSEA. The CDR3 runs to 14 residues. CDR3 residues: CSAIVTKGREKLFF. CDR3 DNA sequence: TGCAGCGCGATAGTCACCAAGGGGCGGGAAAAACTGTTTTTT.

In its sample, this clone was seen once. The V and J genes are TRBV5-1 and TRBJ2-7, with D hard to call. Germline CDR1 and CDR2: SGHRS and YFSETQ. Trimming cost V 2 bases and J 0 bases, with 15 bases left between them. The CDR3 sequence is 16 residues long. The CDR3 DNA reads TGCGCCAGCAGCTTCTCCCAGACAAGCCTCTCCTACGAGCAGTACTTC. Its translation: CASSFSQTSLSYEQYF.

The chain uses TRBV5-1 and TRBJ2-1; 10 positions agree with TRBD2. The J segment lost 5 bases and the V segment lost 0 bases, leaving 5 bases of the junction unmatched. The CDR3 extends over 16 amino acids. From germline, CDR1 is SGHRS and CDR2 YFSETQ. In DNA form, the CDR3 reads TGCGCCAGCAGCTTGGATACAGCGGGAGGGAACAATGAGCAGTTCTTC. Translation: CASSLDTAGGNNEQFF.

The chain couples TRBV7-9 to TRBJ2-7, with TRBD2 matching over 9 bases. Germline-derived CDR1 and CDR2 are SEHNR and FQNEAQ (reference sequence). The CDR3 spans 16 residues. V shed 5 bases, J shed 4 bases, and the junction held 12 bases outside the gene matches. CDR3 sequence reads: CASSPSWDSGGYEQYF. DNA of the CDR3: TGTGCCAGCAGCCCATCTTGGGATAGCGGGGGATACGAGCAGTACTTC.

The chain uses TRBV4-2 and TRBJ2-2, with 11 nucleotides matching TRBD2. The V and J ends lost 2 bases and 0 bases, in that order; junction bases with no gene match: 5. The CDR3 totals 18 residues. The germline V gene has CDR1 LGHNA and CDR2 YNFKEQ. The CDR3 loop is CASSQRVLAGANTGELFF. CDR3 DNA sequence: TGTGCCAGCAGCCAACGGGTACTAGCGGGAGCGAACACCGGGGAGCTGTTTTTT.

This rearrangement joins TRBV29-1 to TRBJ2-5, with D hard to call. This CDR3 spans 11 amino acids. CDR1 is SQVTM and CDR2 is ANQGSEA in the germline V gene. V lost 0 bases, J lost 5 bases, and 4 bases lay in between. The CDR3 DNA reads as TGCAGCGTTGAAGATCAGGAGACCCAGTACTTC. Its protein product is CSVEDQETQYF.

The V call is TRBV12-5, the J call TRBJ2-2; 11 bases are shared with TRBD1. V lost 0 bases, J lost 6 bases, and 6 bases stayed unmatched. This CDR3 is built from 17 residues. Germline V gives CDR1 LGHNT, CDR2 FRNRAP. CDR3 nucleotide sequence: TGTGCTAGTGGTTTGGTACGAGGACAGGGGGCTGCCGGGGAGCTGTTTTTT. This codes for CASGLVRGQGAAGELFF.

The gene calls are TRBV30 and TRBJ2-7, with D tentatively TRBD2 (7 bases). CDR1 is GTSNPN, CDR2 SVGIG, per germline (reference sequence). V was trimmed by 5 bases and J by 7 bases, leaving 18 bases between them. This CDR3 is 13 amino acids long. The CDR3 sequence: CAWAGDNRAEQYF. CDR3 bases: TGTGCCTGGGCGGGGGACAACCGAGCGGAGCAGTACTTC.

CDR3 coding DNA: TGTGCCAGCAGCCTCCTACCAAGCTCCTACAATGAGCAGTTCTTC. Translated: CASSLLPSSYNEQFF. The genes are TRBV7-6 and TRBJ2-1; no clear D. Germline values: CDR1 SGHVS, CDR2 FNYEAQ. This CDR3 region has 15 residues. V was cut by 5 bases and J by 0 bases, with 11 bases left in between.

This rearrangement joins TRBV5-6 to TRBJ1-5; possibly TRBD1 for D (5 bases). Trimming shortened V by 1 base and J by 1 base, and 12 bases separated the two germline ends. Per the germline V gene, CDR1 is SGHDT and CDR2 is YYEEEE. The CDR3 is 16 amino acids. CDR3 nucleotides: TGTGCCAGCAGCTTGCGGGGGGTTTGGAGCAATCAGCCCCAGCATTTT. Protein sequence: CASSLRGVWSNQPQHF.

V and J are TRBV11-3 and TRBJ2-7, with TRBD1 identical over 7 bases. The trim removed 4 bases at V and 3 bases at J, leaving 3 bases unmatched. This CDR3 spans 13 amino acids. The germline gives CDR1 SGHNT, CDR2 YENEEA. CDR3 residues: CASSSRDSYEQYF. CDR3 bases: TGTGCCAGCAGCTCCCGGGACAGCTACGAGCAGTACTTC.

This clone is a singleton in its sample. The CDR3 DNA follows: TGCGCCAGCAGCCAAGAAATGTGGGCCATCCGAGCTTTCTTT. It encodes CASSQEMWAIRAFF. The J gene is TRBJ1-1, the V gene TRBV4-3; the D is unclear. CDR1 and CDR2 (germline): LGHNA, YSLEER. V lost 0 bases, J lost 10 bases, and 15 bases lay in between. This CDR3 region has 14 residues.

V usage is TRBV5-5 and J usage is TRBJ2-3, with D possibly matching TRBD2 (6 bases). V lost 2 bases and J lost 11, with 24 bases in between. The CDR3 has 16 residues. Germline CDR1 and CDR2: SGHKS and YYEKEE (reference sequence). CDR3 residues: CASSLVPGLTIVRQYF. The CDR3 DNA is TGTGCCAGCAGCTTAGTCCCGGGACTGACGATAGTTAGGCAGTATTTT.

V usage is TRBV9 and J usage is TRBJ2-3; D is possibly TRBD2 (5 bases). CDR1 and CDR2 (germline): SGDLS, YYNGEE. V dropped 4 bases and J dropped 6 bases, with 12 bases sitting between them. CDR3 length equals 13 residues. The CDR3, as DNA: TGTGCCAGCAGCCTCAAAACGGGGGATACGCAGTATTTT. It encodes CASSLKTGDTQYF.

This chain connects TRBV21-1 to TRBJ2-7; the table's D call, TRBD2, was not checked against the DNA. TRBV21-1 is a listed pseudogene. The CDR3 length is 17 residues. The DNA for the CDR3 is TGTGCCAGCAGCACCACAGCCCCACTAGCCATAAACTACGAGCAGTACTTC. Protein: CASSTTAPLAINYEQYF.

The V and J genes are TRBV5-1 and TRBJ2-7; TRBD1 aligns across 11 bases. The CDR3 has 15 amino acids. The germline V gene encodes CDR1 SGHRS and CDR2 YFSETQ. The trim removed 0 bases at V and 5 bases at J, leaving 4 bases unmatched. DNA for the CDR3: TGCGCCAGCAGCTTGGTTGGGACAGGGGGGGACGAGCAGTACTTC. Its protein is CASSLVGTGGDEQYF.

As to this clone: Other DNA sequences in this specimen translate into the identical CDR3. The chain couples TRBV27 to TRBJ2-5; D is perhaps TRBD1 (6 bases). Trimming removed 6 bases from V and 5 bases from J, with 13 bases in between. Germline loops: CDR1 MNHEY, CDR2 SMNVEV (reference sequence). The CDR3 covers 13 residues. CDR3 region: CASRFSRGETQYF. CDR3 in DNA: TGTGCCAGCAGGTTCTCTAGGGGGGAGACCCAGTACTTC.

The CDR3 DNA reads as TGCGCCAGCAGCTTCGGTAGCTCCTACGAGCAGTACTTC. Translating gives CASSFGSSYEQYF. The V and J genes are TRBV5-1 and TRBJ2-7; D is unclear. With 2 bases removed from V and 0 bases from J, the gap between germline ends came to 6 bases. Germline CDR1 is SGHRS and CDR2 is YFSETQ. The CDR3 consists of 13 residues.

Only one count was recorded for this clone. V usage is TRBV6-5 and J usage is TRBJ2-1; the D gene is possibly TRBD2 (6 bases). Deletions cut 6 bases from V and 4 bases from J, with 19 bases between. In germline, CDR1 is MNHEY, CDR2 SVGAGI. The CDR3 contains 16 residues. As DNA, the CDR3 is TGTGCCAGCAGCTACCCCCGGGCTAGCGCGTACAATGAGCAGTTCTTC. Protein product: CASSYPRASAYNEQFF.

In nucleotides, the CDR3 is TGTGCCAGCAGCGAAAGCGGGGCCACCCAAGAGACCCAGTACTTC. It translates to CASSESGATQETQYF. The chain combines TRBV4-2 with TRBJ2-5, with 7 bases aligning to TRBD2. Germline V gives CDR1 LGHNA, CDR2 YNFKEQ. The V gene end was trimmed by 5 bases and the J gene end by 1 base; junction bases not matched to a gene: 7. This CDR3 has 15 amino acids.

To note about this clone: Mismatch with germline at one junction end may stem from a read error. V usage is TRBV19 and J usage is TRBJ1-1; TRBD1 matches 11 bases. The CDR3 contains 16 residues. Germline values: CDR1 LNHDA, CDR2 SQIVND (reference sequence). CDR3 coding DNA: TGTGCCAGTAGTGTAGACGGGACAGGGGGTAGGACTGAAGCTTTCTTT. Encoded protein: CASSVDGTGGRTEAFF.

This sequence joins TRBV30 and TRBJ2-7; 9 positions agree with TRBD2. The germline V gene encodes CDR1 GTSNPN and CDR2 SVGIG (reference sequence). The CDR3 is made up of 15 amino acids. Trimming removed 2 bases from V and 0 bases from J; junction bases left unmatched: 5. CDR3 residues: CAWSRTSGFSYEQYF. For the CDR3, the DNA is TGTGCCTGGAGTCGAACTAGCGGGTTCTCCTACGAGCAGTACTTC.

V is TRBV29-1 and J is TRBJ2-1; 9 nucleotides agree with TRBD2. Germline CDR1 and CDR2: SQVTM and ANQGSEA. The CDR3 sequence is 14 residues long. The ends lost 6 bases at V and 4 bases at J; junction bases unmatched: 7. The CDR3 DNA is TGCAGCGTGGGCCCTAGCGGGATATACAATGAGCAGTTCTTC. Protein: CSVGPSGIYNEQFF.

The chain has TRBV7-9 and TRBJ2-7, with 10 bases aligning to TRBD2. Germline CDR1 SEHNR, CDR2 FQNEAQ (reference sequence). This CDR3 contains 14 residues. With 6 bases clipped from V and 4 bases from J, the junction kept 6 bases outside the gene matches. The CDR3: CASSGTSVSYEQYF. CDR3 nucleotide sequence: TGTGCCAGCAGTGGGACTAGCGTATCATACGAGCAGTACTTC.